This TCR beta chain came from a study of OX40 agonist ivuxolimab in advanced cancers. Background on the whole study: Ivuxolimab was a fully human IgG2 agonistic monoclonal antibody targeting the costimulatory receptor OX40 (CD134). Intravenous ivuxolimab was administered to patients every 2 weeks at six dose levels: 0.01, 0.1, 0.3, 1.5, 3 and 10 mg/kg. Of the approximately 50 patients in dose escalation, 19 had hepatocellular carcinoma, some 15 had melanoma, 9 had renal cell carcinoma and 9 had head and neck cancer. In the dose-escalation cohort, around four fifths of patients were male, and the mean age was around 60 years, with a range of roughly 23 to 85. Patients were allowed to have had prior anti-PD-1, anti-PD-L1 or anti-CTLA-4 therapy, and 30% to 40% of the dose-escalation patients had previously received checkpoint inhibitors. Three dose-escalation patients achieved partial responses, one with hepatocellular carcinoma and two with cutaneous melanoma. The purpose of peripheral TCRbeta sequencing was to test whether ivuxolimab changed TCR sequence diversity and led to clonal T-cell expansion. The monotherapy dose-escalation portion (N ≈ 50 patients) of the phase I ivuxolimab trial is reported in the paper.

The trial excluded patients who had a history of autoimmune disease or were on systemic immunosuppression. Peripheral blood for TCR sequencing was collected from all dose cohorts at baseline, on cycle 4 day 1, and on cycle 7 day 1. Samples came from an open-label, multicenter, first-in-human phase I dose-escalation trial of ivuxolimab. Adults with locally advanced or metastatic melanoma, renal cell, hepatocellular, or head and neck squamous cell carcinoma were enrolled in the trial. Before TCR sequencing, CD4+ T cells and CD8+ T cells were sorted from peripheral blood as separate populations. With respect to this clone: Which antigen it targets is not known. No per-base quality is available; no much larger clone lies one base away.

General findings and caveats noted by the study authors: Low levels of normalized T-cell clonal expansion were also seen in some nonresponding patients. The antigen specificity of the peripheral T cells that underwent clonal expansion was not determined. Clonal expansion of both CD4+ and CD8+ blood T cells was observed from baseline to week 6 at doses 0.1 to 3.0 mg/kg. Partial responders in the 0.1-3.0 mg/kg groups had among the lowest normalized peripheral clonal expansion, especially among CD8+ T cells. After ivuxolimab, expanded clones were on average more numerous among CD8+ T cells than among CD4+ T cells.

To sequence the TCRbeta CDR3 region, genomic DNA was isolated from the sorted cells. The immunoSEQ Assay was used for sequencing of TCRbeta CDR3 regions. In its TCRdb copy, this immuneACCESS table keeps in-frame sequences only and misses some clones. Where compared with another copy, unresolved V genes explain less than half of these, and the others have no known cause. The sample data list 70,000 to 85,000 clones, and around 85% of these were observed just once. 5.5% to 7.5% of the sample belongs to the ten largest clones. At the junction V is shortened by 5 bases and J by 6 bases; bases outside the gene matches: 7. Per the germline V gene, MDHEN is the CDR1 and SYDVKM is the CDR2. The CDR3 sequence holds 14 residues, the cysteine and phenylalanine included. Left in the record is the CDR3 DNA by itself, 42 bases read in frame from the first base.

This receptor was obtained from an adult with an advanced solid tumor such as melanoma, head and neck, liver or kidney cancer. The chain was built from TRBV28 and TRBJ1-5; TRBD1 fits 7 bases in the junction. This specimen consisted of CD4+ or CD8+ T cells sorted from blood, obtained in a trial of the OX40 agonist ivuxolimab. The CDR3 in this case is CASSTRGRSQPQHF. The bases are TGTGCCAGCAGTACGAGGGGGCGAAGTCAGCCCCAGCATTTT.